The 32 T cell receptor beta chains presented below share a single source sample, sequenced in a study of T cells in localized non-small cell lung cancer. The repertoire was sequenced with immunoSEQ multiplex PCR; TCRdb's copy has only in-frame clones and lacks some. The sample has tens of thousands of clones, under 90% seen once. The sequenced sample was peripheral blood mononuclear cells, obtained before any cancer treatment. Every receptor here comes from a male donor at least 60 years old with stage II lung adenocarcinoma.

The chain links TRBV10-1 to TRBJ2-7, with D perhaps matching TRBD1 (6 bases). The germline gives CDR1 WNHNN, CDR2 SYGVQD (reference sequence). Trimming took 1 base from V and 2 from J, leaving 12 bases between them. CDR3 length equals 15 residues. The CDR3 nucleotides read TGCGCCAGCAGTGAGTGGCGGACAGCCACCTACGAGCAGTACTTC. Protein sequence: CASSEWRTATYEQYF.

This chain uses TRBV5-5 with TRBJ2-3, with 11 bases lining up with TRBD2. Germline V gene lookup returns CDR1 SGHKS and CDR2 YYEKEE (reference sequence). J was trimmed by 6 bases and V by 0 bases; bases with no gene match: 9. The CDR3 length is 17 residues. CDR3 nucleotide sequence: TGTGCCAGCAGCTTGGAGTCTAGCGGGAGGAGTAGGGATACGCAGTATTTT. Protein: CASSLESSGRSRDTQYF.

This rearrangement joins TRBV5-6 to TRBJ1-2; D may be TRBD1 (5 bases). The CDR3 totals 13 residues. Trimming removed 2 bases at V and 4 bases at J, with 9 bases between. Looked up from germline, CDR1 is SGHDT and CDR2 is YYEEEE. The CDR3 DNA follows: TGTGCCAGCAGCTTCGGGGGTCTCTATGGCTACACCTTC. As protein: CASSFGGLYGYTF.

This rearrangement joins TRBV19 to TRBJ1-1, with TRBD1 matching over 11 bases. V shed 3 bases, J shed 4 bases, and the junction held 7 bases outside the gene matches. CDR3 length equals 16 residues. Germline-derived CDR1 and CDR2 are LNHDA and SQIVND (reference sequence). The CDR3 sequence: CASSMAGTGGSTEAFF. Written as DNA, the CDR3 is TGTGCCAGTAGTATGGCCGGGACAGGGGGTAGCACTGAAGCTTTCTTT.

The rearrangement links TRBV5-1 to TRBJ1-1, with a tentative D call TRBD1 (6 bases). The CDR3 totals 13 residues. The germline V and J ends were trimmed by 5 bases and 1 base, with 9 bases remaining between them. CDR1 SGHRS and CDR2 YFSETQ come from the germline V gene. The CDR3 loop is CASRPGENTEAFF. The CDR3 bases are TGCGCCAGCAGACCAGGGGAGAACACTGAAGCTTTCTTT.

CDR3: CASSVDRAPYGYTF. The DNA of the CDR3 is TGTGCCAGCAGTGTGGACAGGGCGCCCTATGGCTACACCTTC. This sequence joins TRBV6-5 and TRBJ1-2, with 8 positions matching TRBD1. V lost 5 bases, J lost 4 bases, and 6 bases stayed unmatched. Germline V gene sequence: CDR1 MNHEY, CDR2 SVGAGI. The CDR3 totals 14 residues.

This rearrangement joins TRBV7-8 to TRBJ1-6, with no clear D. CDR1 and CDR2 from the germline V gene are SGHVS and FQNEAQ. CDR3 length: 14 amino acids. V lost 0 bases and J lost 7, with 7 bases in between. This CDR3 is CASSLADFNSPLHF. The CDR3, as DNA: TGTGCCAGCAGCTTAGCGGACTTCAATTCACCCCTCCACTTT.

J is TRBJ1-5 and V is TRBV28; D is ambiguous. CDR1 and CDR2 (germline): MDHEN, SYDVKM. V was cut by 5 bases and J by 4 bases, with 15 bases left in between. The CDR3 covers 15 residues. CDR3 nucleotide sequence: TGTGCCAGCAGTCCGGAGGGAGGGAGTAATCAGCCCCAGCATTTT. This gives the protein CASSPEGGSNQPQHF. Combining the CDR3 with reference TRBV28 and TRBJ1-5 gives the whole variable domain DVKVTQSSRYLVKRTGEKVFLECVQDMDHENMFWYRQDPGLGLRLIYFSYDVKMKEKGDIPEGYSVSREKKERFSLILESASTNQTSMYLCASSPEGGSNQPQHFGDGTRLSIL.

This clone was detected only a few times. The chain uses TRBV7-2 and TRBJ2-1; 7 nucleotides line up with TRBD1. Germline CDR1 SGHTA, CDR2 FQGNSA. V lost 4 bases and J lost 5; bases outside the gene matches: 8. The CDR3 runs 15 residues. The CDR3 coding sequence is TGTGCCAGCAGCTGGATTGGACAGGTTAACAATGAGCAGTTCTTC. It translates to CASSWIGQVNNEQFF.

The V and J genes are TRBV6-5 and TRBJ2-7; D gene ambiguous. The CDR3 is made up of 13 amino acids. Trimming shortened V by 5 bases and J by 0 bases, and 8 bases separated the two germline ends. From germline, CDR1 is MNHEY and CDR2 SVGAGI. This CDR3 is CASSLLSSYEQYF. The DNA of the CDR3 is TGTGCCAGCAGTCTTCTGAGCTCCTACGAGCAGTACTTC.

The rearrangement links TRBV5-1 to TRBJ1-1; 10 bases are a match to TRBD1. The length of the CDR3 is 16 residues. Unmatched junction bases numbered 6, after V lost 0 bases and J lost 4 bases. In germline, CDR1 is SGHRS, CDR2 YFSETQ. DNA of the CDR3: TGCGCCAGCAGCTTGGGACAGGGGGCGCTTGTCACTGAAGCTTTCTTT. As protein: CASSLGQGALVTEAFF.

This rearrangement joins TRBV18 to TRBJ2-7; 11 nucleotides align to TRBD2. The CDR3 sequence is 14 residues long. Germline loops: CDR1 KGHSH, CDR2 LQKENI. J was trimmed by 6 bases and V by 4 bases; bases with no gene match: 5. CDR3 in amino acids: CASSRTLAGAEQYF. The CDR3 nucleotides read TGTGCCAGCTCACGGACACTAGCGGGAGCCGAGCAGTACTTC.

V is TRBV27 and J is TRBJ1-2; D is perhaps TRBD1 (6 bases). Trimming left V 5 bases short and J 4 bases short, with 14 bases between. Germline lookup yields CDR1 MNHEY and CDR2 SMNVEV (reference sequence). This CDR3 is built from 14 residues. The CDR3 region is CASSPTDSRYGYTF. The CDR3 DNA reads TGTGCCAGCAGTCCAACGGACAGTCGCTATGGCTACACCTTC.

The chain carries TRBV2 and TRBJ1-5; D remains unclear. V gave up 6 bases and J gave up 8 bases, with 11 bases separating them. The CDR3 is made up of 12 amino acids. Germline assignment: CDR1 SNHLY and CDR2 FYNNEI. This CDR3 reads CASSPEKEPQHF. In nucleotides, the CDR3 is TGTGCCAGCAGCCCCGAGAAGGAGCCCCAGCATTTT.

The V call is TRBV28, the J call TRBJ1-5; weak D call: TRBD1 (5 bases). The CDR3 has 17 amino acids. The germline CDR1 and CDR2 sequences are MDHEN and SYDVKM. The V end lost 2 bases, the J end lost 2 bases, and 16 bases lay between the germline ends. The CDR3 DNA reads TGTGCCAGCAGTTTAGGGCGGGGCGGGTCAGGCAATCAGCCCCAGCATTTT. It specifies CASSLGRGGSGNQPQHF. Drawing the rest from reference TRBV28 and TRBJ1-5, the complete variable domain is DVKVTQSSRYLVKRTGEKVFLECVQDMDHENMFWYRQDPGLGLRLIYFSYDVKMKEKGDIPEGYSVSREKKERFSLILESASTNQTSMYLCASSLGRGGSGNQPQHFGDGTRLSIL.

This chain joins TRBV14 and TRBJ2-7; TRBD1 matches at 9 bases. V was pared by 1 base and J by 3 bases, with 4 bases of the junction left unmatched. The CDR3 contains 15 residues. CDR1 SGHDN and CDR2 FVKESK come from the germline V gene. The CDR3 bases are TGTGCCAGCAGCCAAGCGGGACAGGGATACTACGAGCAGTACTTC. This translates into CASSQAGQGYYEQYF.

The chain has TRBV6-5 and TRBJ1-4, with 10 bases lining up with TRBD1. With V trimmed by 6 bases and J by 1 base, 2 bases remained unmatched. CDR1 and CDR2 (germline): MNHEY, SVGAGI. The CDR3 totals 15 residues. This CDR3 is CASRGQGRTNEKLFF. The CDR3 bases are TGTGCCAGCAGGGGACAGGGGCGAACTAATGAAAAACTGTTTTTT.

The chain carries TRBV7-3 and TRBJ2-1; 11 nucleotides line up with TRBD2. This CDR3 is built from 15 residues. Germline V gene sequence: CDR1 SGHTA, CDR2 FQGTGA. After removal of 5 bases from V and 4 bases from J, the junction contained 4 bases not matched to a gene. The CDR3 DNA reads as TGTGCCAGCAGCCTACTAGCGGGAGAGTACAATGAGCAGTTCTTC. Translating gives CASSLLAGEYNEQFF.

V is TRBV28 and J is TRBJ2-1; 8 positions agree with TRBD2. Germline V CDR1 and CDR2: MDHEN, SYDVKM. CDR3 length equals 16 residues. The V segment lost 6 bases and the J segment 2 bases; nucleotides outside the gene matches: 9. The DNA of the CDR3 is TGTGCCAGCAGGGCCAGCGGGAGCGCAGCCTACAATGAGCAGTTCTTC. This sequence encodes CASRASGSAAYNEQFF.

This sequence joins TRBV5-6 and TRBJ1-1; no firm D call. The CDR3 runs 14 residues. Germline assignment: CDR1 SGHDT and CDR2 YYEEEE. Trimming took 4 bases from V and 10 from J, leaving 20 bases between them. CDR3 bases: TGTGCCAGCAGCCCGGTAACGGTGGAGCGGGTAGCTTTCTTT. Amino acids: CASSPVTVERVAFF.

The chain carries TRBV5-6 and TRBJ1-5, with 7 nucleotides matching TRBD1. Germline CDR1 and CDR2: SGHDT and YYEEEE. CDR3 length equals 11 residues. J lost 9 bases, V lost 3 bases, and 0 bases had no gene match. CDR3 nucleotide sequence: TGTGCCAGCAGCTCAGGGGGGCCCCAGCATTTT. Protein sequence: CASSSGGPQHF.

The V call is TRBV6-1, the J call TRBJ1-2; the match to TRBD1 covers 8 bases. This CDR3 spans 14 amino acids. CDR1 is MNHNS and CDR2 is SASEGT in the germline V gene. V shed 8 bases and J 5 bases; nucleotides not matched to a gene: 10. In DNA, the CDR3 is TGTGCCAGCGCCACAGGGGGGGGTTCTTATGGCTACACCTTC. Translated, it gives CASATGGGSYGYTF.

The chain links TRBV6-1 to TRBJ2-7; unclear D gene. The CDR3 spans 11 residues. Trimming removed 1 base at V and 6 bases at J, with 4 bases between. CDR1 and CDR2 from the germline V gene are MNHNS and SASEGT. The CDR3 protein is CASSEGPEQYF. The DNA of the CDR3 is TGTGCCAGCAGTGAAGGACCCGAGCAGTACTTC.

The CDR3 DNA sequence: TGTGCCAGCAGCTTAGCGGGAGAAAACATTCAGTACTTC. Translation gives CASSLAGENIQYF. The V call is TRBV7-2, the J call TRBJ2-4; the D gene is possibly TRBD2 (5 bases). V was pared by 0 bases and J by 5 bases, with 5 bases between. The germline CDR1 and CDR2 sequences are SGHTA and FQGNSA. The CDR3 totals 13 residues.

The rearrangement uses TRBV7-3 and TRBJ2-5; TRBD2 matches 11 bases. This CDR3 has 18 residues. Germline trimming cut 0 bases from V and 5 bases from J; bases unmatched to any gene: 11. CDR1 and CDR2 from the germline V gene are SGHTA and FQGTGA. The CDR3 is CASSLTPGSGRAEETQYF. In DNA, the CDR3 is TGTGCCAGCAGCTTAACCCCGGGTAGCGGGAGGGCCGAGGAGACCCAGTACTTC.

In its sample, this clone was seen once. The chain recombines TRBV27 with TRBJ2-7; 10 bases agree with TRBD1. The CDR3 consists of 15 residues. The V segment lost 5 bases and the J segment 4 bases; nucleotides outside the gene matches: 8. Germline V lookup: CDR1 MNHEY, CDR2 SMNVEV (reference sequence). The CDR3 bases are TGTGCCAGCAGTACTCCGGGACAGGGGACTTACGAGCAGTACTTC. Its translation: CASSTPGQGTYEQYF.

J is TRBJ1-1 and V is TRBV19; possibly TRBD1 for D (5 bases). Germline V gene sequence: CDR1 LNHDA, CDR2 SQIVND (reference sequence). The CDR3 extends over 15 amino acids. V was cut by 8 bases and J by 5 bases, with 21 bases left in between. In DNA, the CDR3 is TGTGCCAGTCAGTATGGGGTGGGGGTTAAGACTGAAGCTTTCTTT. It is translated as CASQYGVGVKTEAFF.

V is TRBV7-2 and J is TRBJ2-1, with 10 bases fitting TRBD2. The CDR3 runs 14 residues. V was pared by 0 bases and J by 10 bases, with 3 bases of the junction left unmatched. CDR1 is SGHTA, CDR2 FQGNSA, per germline. As DNA, the CDR3 is TGTGCCAGCAGCTTAGCCCTACTAGCGGGAGAGCAGTTCTTC. As protein: CASSLALLAGEQFF.

V usage is TRBV7-2 and J usage is TRBJ1-1; 7 bases agree with TRBD1. Germline CDR1 reads SGHTA; CDR2 reads FQGNSA. V trimming: 0 bases; J trimming: 11 bases; junction bases outside the gene matches: 3. The CDR3 runs to 12 residues. The DNA of the CDR3 is TGTGCCAGCAGCTTAGCGACAGGGTTGGCTTTCTTT. Its protein product is CASSLATGLAFF.

This clone turned up a few times. This rearrangement joins TRBV25-1 to TRBJ2-2; D could derive from TRBD1 or TRBD2 (5 bases each). There are 18 residues in the CDR3. Trimming took off 5 bases at V and 6 bases at J, with 25 bases between the two ends. Germline-derived CDR1 and CDR2 are MGHDK and SYGVNS. The CDR3 reads CASSTPGTRGDRAGELFF. The CDR3, as DNA: TGTGCCAGCAGTACCCCTGGAACTAGGGGTGATAGGGCCGGGGAGCTGTTTTTT.

DNA for the CDR3: TGTGCCAGCAGTTTAGGGGGTCCGAGCAATCAGCCCCAGCATTTT. Translating it yields CASSLGGPSNQPQHF. The chain carries TRBV28 and TRBJ1-5, with a tentative D call TRBD1 (5 bases). V lost 2 bases and J lost 1, with 9 bases in between. The CDR3 is made up of 15 amino acids. CDR1 and CDR2 from the germline V gene are MDHEN and SYDVKM. The complete variable domain, with remaining parts taken from reference TRBV28 and TRBJ1-5, reads DVKVTQSSRYLVKRTGEKVFLECVQDMDHENMFWYRQDPGLGLRLIYFSYDVKMKEKGDIPEGYSVSREKKERFSLILESASTNQTSMYLCASSLGGPSNQPQHFGDGTRLSIL.

J is TRBJ1-2 and V is TRBV14, with TRBD1 identical over 11 bases. V was pared by 4 bases and J by 6 bases, with 7 bases of the junction left unmatched. This CDR3 has 15 amino acids. Germline assignment: CDR1 SGHDN and CDR2 FVKESK. DNA for the CDR3: TGTGCCAGCAGCCCTTCCGGGACAGGGGGAAATGGCTACACCTTC. Amino acid sequence: CASSPSGTGGNGYTF.